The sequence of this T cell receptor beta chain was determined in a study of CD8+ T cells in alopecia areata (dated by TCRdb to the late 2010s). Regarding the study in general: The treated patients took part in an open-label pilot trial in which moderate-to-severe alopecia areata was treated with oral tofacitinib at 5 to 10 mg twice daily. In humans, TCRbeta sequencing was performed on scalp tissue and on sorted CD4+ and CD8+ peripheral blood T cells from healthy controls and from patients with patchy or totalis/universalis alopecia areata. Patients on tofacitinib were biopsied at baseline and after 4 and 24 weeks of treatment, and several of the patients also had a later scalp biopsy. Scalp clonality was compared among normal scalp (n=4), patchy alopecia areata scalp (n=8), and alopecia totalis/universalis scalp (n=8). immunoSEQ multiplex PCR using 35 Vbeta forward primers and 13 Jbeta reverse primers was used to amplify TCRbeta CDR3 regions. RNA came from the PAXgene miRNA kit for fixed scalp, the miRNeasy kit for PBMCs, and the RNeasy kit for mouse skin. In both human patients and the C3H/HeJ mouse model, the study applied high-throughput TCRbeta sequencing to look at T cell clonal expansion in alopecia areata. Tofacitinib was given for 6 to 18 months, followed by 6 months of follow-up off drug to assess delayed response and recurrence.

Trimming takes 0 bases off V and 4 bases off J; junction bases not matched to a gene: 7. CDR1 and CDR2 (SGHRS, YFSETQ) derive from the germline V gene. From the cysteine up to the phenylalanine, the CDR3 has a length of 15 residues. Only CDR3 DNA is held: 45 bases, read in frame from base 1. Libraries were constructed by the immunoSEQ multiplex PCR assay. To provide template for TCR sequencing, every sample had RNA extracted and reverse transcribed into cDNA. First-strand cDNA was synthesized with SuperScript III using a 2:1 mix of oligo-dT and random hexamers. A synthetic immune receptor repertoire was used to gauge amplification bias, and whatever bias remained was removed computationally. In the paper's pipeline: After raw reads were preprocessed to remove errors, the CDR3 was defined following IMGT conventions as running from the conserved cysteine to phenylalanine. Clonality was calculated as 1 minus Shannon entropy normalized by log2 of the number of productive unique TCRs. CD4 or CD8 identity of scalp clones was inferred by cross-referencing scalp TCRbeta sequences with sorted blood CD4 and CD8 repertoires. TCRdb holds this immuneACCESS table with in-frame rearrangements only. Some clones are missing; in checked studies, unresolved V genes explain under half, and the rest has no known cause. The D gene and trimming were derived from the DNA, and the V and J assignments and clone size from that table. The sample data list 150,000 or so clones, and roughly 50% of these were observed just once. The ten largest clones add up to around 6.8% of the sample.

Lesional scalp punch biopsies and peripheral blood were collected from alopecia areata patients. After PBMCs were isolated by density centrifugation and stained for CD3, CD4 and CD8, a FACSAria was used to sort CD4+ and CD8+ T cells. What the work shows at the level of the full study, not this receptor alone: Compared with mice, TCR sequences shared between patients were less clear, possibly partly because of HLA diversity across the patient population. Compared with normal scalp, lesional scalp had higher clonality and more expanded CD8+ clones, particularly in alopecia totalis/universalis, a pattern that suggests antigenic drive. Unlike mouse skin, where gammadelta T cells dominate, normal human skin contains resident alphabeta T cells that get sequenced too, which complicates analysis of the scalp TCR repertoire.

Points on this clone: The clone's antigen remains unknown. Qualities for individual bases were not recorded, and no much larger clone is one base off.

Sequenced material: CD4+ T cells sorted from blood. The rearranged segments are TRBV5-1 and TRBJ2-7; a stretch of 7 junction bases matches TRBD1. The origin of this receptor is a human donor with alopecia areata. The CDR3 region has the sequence CASSLAGSGGYEQYF. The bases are TGCGCCAGCAGCTTGGCCGGTTCAGGGGGATACGAGCAGTACTTC.